Listed here are 18 T cell receptor beta chains from one sample, sequenced in a study of blood T cell repertoires in COVID-19. Libraries were prepared by immunoSEQ multiplex PCR; TCRdb keeps only in-frame clonotypes and omits some of them. The table records more than 95,000 clones, about 74% of them present only once. The sequencing input was peripheral blood. The receptors were sampled from a man in his sixties or seventies with acute or convalescent COVID-19.

This clone showed up just once. CDR3 amino acids: CASSPPGQGGITGELFF. As DNA, the CDR3 is TGTGCCAGCTCACCACCCGGACAGGGCGGTATCACCGGGGAGCTGTTTTTT. The chain combines TRBV18 with TRBJ2-2; the match to TRBD1 covers 8 bases. Trimming at V came to 0 bases and at J to 4 bases, leaving 7 bases not matched to a gene. Per germline, CDR1 KGHSH and CDR2 LQKENI. CDR3 size: 17 residues.

The rearrangement joins TRBV6-2 or TRBV6-3 to TRBJ1-2, with 7 bases identical to TRBD1. The CDR3 is 15 residues long. V shed 4 bases, J shed 3 bases, and the junction held 8 bases outside the gene matches. The V gene's germline CDR1 is MNHEY and CDR2 SVGEGT. The CDR3: CASSFRQGVYYGYTF. The CDR3 DNA is TGTGCCAGCAGTTTTCGGCAGGGGGTTTACTATGGCTACACCTTC.

This clone was seen once. The chain carries TRBV9 and TRBJ2-1; the match to TRBD2 covers 8 bases. CDR1 SGDLS and CDR2 YYNGEE come from the germline V gene. V was clipped by 2 bases and J by 5 bases; unmatched bases: 6. The CDR3 is 15 amino acids. CDR3 region: CASSVPSGPDNEQFF. CDR3 in DNA: TGTGCCAGCAGCGTCCCTAGCGGGCCCGACAATGAGCAGTTCTTC. The full variable domain, rest sourced from reference TRBV9 and TRBJ2-1, is DSGVTQTPKHLITATGQRVTLRCSPRSGDLSVYWYQQSLDQGLQFLIQYYNGEERAKGNILERFSAQQFPDLHSELNLSSLELGDSALYFCASSVPSGPDNEQFFGPGTRLTVL.

The rearrangement links TRBV29-1 to TRBJ1-3, with D hard to call. This CDR3 has 11 amino acids. V was clipped by 6 bases and J by 8 bases, with 11 bases between them. The germline V gene has CDR1 SQVTM and CDR2 ANQGSEA. The CDR3 loop is CSVVTWDTIYF. The CDR3 bases are TGCAGCGTAGTGACTTGGGACACCATATATTTT.

The chain links TRBV3-1 (or the pseudogene TRBV3-2) to TRBJ2-7, with TRBD2 matching 11 bases. The germline CDR1 and CDR2 sequences are LGHDT and YNNKEL (reference sequence). Trimming removed 3 bases from V and 5 bases from J; junction bases left unmatched: 9. The CDR3 spans 16 residues. CDR3 sequence reads: CASSHSSTSGVDEQYF. The CDR3 DNA follows: TGTGCCAGCAGCCATTCTTCGACTAGCGGGGTAGACGAGCAGTACTTC.

The chain is built from TRBV6-6 and TRBJ2-7, with TRBD2 identical over 7 bases. From germline, CDR1 is MNHNY and CDR2 SVGAGI (reference sequence). J gave up 0 bases and V 6 bases, and 5 bases lay outside the gene matches. The CDR3 covers 14 residues. DNA for the CDR3: TGTGCCAGCAGGGATATAGCGGGCTCCTACGAGCAGTACTTC. It yields the protein CASRDIAGSYEQYF.

V gene TRBV11-2 combines with J gene TRBJ1-1; 7 positions agree with TRBD1. Trimming cost V 8 bases and J 4 bases; bases outside gene matches: 19. CDR1 is SGHAT and CDR2 is FQNNGV in the germline V gene. CDR3 length: 17 amino acids. The CDR3 loop reads CASLLGGDRAEVTEAFF. The CDR3, as DNA: TGTGCCAGCCTCCTGGGGGGAGACAGGGCCGAGGTCACTGAAGCTTTCTTT.

V gene TRBV27 combines with J gene TRBJ1-1, with D possibly being TRBD1 (5 bases). The CDR3 consists of 16 residues. The ends were cut back, 3 bases at V and 1 base at J, with 15 bases in the middle. The germline V gene has CDR1 MNHEY and CDR2 SMNVEV (reference sequence). Here the CDR3 reads CASSFFPGGANTEAFF. For the CDR3, the DNA is TGTGCCAGCAGTTTCTTTCCGGGAGGGGCGAACACTGAAGCTTTCTTT.

CDR3 in amino acids: CASSQMHGSYEQYF. The CDR3 DNA reads as TGTGCCAGCAGCCAAATGCACGGCTCCTACGAGCAGTACTTC. This chain uses TRBV14 with TRBJ2-7; D gene ambiguous. V was pared by 2 bases and J by 0 bases, with 8 bases between. Germline CDR1 reads SGHDN; CDR2 reads FVKESK. The length of the CDR3 is 14 residues.

V usage is TRBV25-1 and J usage is TRBJ2-1; 8 bases map to TRBD1. The CDR3 runs 15 residues. The ends lost 3 bases at V and 5 bases at J; junction bases unmatched: 6. Per the germline V gene, CDR1 is MGHDK and CDR2 is SYGVNS. This CDR3 reads CASSEDRVRHNEQFF. The CDR3 DNA is TGTGCCAGCAGTGAGGACAGGGTGCGTCACAATGAGCAGTTCTTC.

This chain uses TRBV2 with TRBJ2-7; weak D call: TRBD1 (6 bases). Trimming cost V 5 bases and J 0 bases, with 11 bases left between them. The CDR3 totals 14 residues. Germline CDR1 SNHLY, CDR2 FYNNEI. This CDR3 reads CASSSQGSSYEQYF. In nucleotides, the CDR3 is TGTGCCAGCAGTTCCCAGGGGAGCTCCTACGAGCAGTACTTC.

This sequence joins TRBV30 and TRBJ1-1, with D maybe TRBD1 (6 bases). Trimming took 7 bases from V and 12 from J, leaving 21 bases between them. The germline V gene encodes CDR1 GTSNPN and CDR2 SVGIG (reference sequence). The CDR3 extends over 12 amino acids. The CDR3 reads CAFSPGQGRTFF. DNA for the CDR3: TGTGCCTTCTCACCCGGGCAGGGGAGAACTTTCTTT.

The chain combines TRBV19 with TRBJ1-3; tentative D call: TRBD1 (5 bases). The CDR3 contains 16 residues. V lost 4 bases to trimming and J lost 1 base, with 14 bases between them. Germline CDR1 reads LNHDA; CDR2 reads SQIVND (reference sequence). The CDR3 sequence: CASSTTTEPSGNTIYF. In DNA form, the CDR3 reads TGTGCCAGTAGTACTACGACAGAGCCTTCTGGAAACACCATATATTTT.

This clone was recorded once. The gene calls are TRBV19 and TRBJ2-1; 10 positions agree with TRBD2. CDR3 size: 16 residues. V shed 4 bases and J 8 bases; nucleotides not matched to a gene: 11. CDR1 is LNHDA and CDR2 is SQIVND in the germline V gene (reference sequence). Here the CDR3 DNA reads TGTGCCAGTAGTACTACCGGGACTAGCGTCGGTCATGAGCAGTTCTTC. Amino acid sequence: CASSTTGTSVGHEQFF.

V gene TRBV3-1 (or the pseudogene TRBV3-2) combines with J gene TRBJ1-2; tentative D call: TRBD1 (6 bases). Germline V gives CDR1 LGHDT, CDR2 YNNKEL (reference sequence). CDR3 length equals 15 residues. The V end lost 7 bases, the J end lost 2 bases, and 17 bases lay between the germline ends. The CDR3 bases are TGTGCCAGCACCATCGGGGGGGGCGTGAACTATGGCTACACCTTC. Translation gives CASTIGGGVNYGYTF.

The V and J genes are TRBV6-1 and TRBJ2-2; tentatively, D is TRBD2 (7 bases). CDR3 length: 14 residues. V lost 9 bases and J 3 bases, leaving 14 bases between the germline ends. CDR1 MNHNS and CDR2 SASEGT come from the germline V gene. The CDR3 loop reads CASGGAQYTGELFF. As DNA, the CDR3 is TGTGCCAGTGGGGGGGCCCAGTACACCGGGGAGCTGTTTTTT.

The rearrangement uses TRBV5-5 and TRBJ2-1; perhaps TRBD1 as D (5 bases). Germline assignment: CDR1 SGHKS and CDR2 YYEKEE (reference sequence). The CDR3 has 17 amino acids. Deletions cut 4 bases from V and 8 bases from J, with 25 bases between. The CDR3 bases are TGTGCCAGCAGCGATTTTCGGTGGCAGGGTCTTGGCTATGAGCAGTTCTTC. This translates into CASSDFRWQGLGYEQFF.

The V gene is TRBV6-5, the J gene TRBJ2-1, with TRBD1 as a possible D gene (6 bases). Trimming removed 0 bases at V and 4 bases at J, with 13 bases between. The V gene's germline CDR1 is MNHEY and CDR2 SVGAGI. CDR3 length equals 16 residues. CDR3 in amino acids: CASSYSWTEGYNEQFF. The CDR3 coding sequence is TGTGCCAGCAGTTACTCGTGGACAGAGGGATACAATGAGCAGTTCTTC.